A selection of T cell receptor beta chains follows, all from one sample in a study of cytomegalovirus exposure and HLA in healthy donors. Clones were read by immunoSEQ multiplex PCR, and TCRdb kept only the in-frame ones, dropping some. Of fewer than 200,000 clones listed, approximately 84% are singletons. The sequenced sample consisted of PBMCs. These receptors all come from a woman between 50 and 59 years old in good health and CMV-seropositive. Both conserved end residues are part of each CDR3.

TRBJ1-5,TRBV19,CASRSYGGHQPQHF
TRBJ2-7,TRBV29-1,CSVAGAVSSYEQYF
TRBJ2-7,TRBV28,CASSLKSGASYEQYF
TRBJ2-7,TRBV5-1,CASSLQGYEQYF
TRBJ2-1,TRBV6-5,CASSLGLVPVNEQFF
TRBJ1-4,TRBV28,CASSLQGGREKLFF
TRBJ1-2,TRBV6-1,CASSPRVYYGYTF
TRBJ2-7,TRBV7-2,CASSLVNRVRTYEQYF
TRBJ2-5,TRBV19,CASSPGVYQETQYF
TRBJ2-5,TRBV19,CASSIQGARGETQYF
TRBJ2-1,TRBV5-1,CASRGIGGEQFF
TRBJ2-7,TRBV21-1,CASSRPEQYF